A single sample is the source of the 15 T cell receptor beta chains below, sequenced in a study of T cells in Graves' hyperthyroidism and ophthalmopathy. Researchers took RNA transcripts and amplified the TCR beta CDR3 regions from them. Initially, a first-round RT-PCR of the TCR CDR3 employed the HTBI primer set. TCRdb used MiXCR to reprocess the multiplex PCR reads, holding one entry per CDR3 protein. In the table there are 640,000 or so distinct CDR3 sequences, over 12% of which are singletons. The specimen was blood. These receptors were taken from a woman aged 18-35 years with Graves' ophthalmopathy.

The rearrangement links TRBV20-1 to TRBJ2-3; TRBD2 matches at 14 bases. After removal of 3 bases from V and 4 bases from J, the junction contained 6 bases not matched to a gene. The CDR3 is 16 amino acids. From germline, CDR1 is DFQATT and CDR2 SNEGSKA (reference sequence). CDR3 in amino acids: CSARGTSGREADTQYF. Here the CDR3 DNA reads TGCAGTGCTAGGGGGACTAGCGGGAGAGAGGCAGATACGCAGTATTTT.

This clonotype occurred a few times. The CDR3 region has the DNA TGTGCCAGCAGTTTAGACGTAGCGGGAGGGCCCGATGAGCAGTTCTTC. It specifies CASSLDVAGGPDEQFF. The chain carries TRBV27 and TRBJ2-1, with TRBD2 matching 11 bases. Germline CDR1 and CDR2: MNHEY and SMNVEV (reference sequence). V was clipped by 2 bases and J by 8 bases; unmatched bases: 8. There are 16 residues in the CDR3.

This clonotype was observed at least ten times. CDR3 sequence (DNA): TGTGCCAGCAGCCAAGGGGGACAGAGGGACACTGAAGCTTTCTTT. Translation gives CASSQGGQRDTEAFF. This chain links TRBV3-1 with TRBJ1-1; 7 nucleotides line up with TRBD1. With 1 base clipped from V and 3 bases from J, the junction kept 5 bases outside the gene matches. CDR1 is LGHDT, CDR2 YNNKEL, per germline (reference sequence). The CDR3 has 15 residues.

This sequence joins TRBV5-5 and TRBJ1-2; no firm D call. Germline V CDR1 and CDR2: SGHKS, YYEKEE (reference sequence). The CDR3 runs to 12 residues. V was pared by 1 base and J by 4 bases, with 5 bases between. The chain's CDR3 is CASSLSFYGYTF. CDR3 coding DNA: TGTGCCAGCAGCTTGTCTTTCTATGGCTACACCTTC. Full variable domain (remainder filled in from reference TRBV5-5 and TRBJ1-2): DAGVTQSPTHLIKTRGQQVTLRCSPISGHKSVSWYQQVLGQGPQFIFQYYEKEERGRGNFPDRFSARQFPNYSSELNVNALLLGDSALYLCASSLSFYGYTFGSGTRLTVV.

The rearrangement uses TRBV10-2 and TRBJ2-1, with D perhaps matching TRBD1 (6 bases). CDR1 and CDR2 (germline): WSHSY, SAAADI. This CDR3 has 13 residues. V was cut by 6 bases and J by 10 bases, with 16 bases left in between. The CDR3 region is CASSGGTGNEQFF. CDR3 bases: TGCGCCAGCAGCGGAGGAACAGGGAACGAGCAGTTCTTC.

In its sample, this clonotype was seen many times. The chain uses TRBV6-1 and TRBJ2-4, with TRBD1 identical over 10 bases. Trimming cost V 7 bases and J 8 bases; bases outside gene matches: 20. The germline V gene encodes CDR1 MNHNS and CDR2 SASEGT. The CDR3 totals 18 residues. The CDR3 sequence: CASTIPGGDRGVFDIQYF. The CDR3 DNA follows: TGTGCCAGCACCATACCAGGGGGGGACAGGGGCGTTTTTGACATTCAGTACTTC.

CDR3 region: CASSYSSGRSTDTQYF. CDR3 in DNA: TGTGCCAGCAGTTACTCATCCGGGAGGAGCACAGATACGCAGTATTTT. V gene TRBV6-6 combines with J gene TRBJ2-3, with 7 bases aligning to TRBD2. CDR3 length: 16 residues. The germline V gene has CDR1 MNHNY and CDR2 SVGAGI (reference sequence). Losses at the gene ends were 0 bases for V and 0 bases for J; bases not matched to a gene: 3.

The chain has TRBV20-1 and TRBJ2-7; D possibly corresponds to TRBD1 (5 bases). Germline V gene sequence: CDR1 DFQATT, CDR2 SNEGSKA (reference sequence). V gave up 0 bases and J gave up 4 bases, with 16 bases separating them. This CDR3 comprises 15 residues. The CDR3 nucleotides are TGCAGTGCTAGAGACAGGGCCAAACTCCTTTACGAGCAGTACTTC. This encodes CSARDRAKLLYEQYF.

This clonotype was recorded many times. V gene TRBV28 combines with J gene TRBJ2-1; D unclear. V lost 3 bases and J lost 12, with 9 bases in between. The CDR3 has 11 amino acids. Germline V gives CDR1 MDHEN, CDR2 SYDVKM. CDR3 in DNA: TGTGCCAGCAGTTTTAAGTATGTGCAGTTCTTC. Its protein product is CASSFKYVQFF.

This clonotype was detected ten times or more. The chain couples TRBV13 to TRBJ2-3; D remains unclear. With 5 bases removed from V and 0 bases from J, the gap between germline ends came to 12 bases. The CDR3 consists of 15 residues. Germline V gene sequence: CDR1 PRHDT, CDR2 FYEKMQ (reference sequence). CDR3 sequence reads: CASSLTSLSTDTQYF. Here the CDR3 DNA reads TGTGCCAGCAGCCTAACCTCCTTGAGCACAGATACGCAGTATTTT.

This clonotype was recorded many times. CDR3 region: CASSLGTSLISRETQYF. The DNA for the CDR3 is TGTGCCAGCAGCTTAGGGACTAGCCTGATCTCTAGGGAGACCCAGTACTTC. The chain carries TRBV7-2 and TRBJ2-5; 8 bases fit TRBD2. Germline V gives CDR1 SGHTA, CDR2 FQGNSA. Trimming removed 1 base from V and 5 bases from J; junction bases left unmatched: 12. The CDR3 loop spans 17 amino acids.

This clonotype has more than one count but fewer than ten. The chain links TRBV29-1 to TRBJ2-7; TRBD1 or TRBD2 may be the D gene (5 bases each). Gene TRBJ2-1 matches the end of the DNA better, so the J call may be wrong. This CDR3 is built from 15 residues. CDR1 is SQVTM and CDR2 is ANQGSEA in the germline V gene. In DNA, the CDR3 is TGCAGCGTTGAAGATAGGGACGAGGGGTCCTACGAGCAGTTCTTC. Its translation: CSVEDRDEGSYEQFF.

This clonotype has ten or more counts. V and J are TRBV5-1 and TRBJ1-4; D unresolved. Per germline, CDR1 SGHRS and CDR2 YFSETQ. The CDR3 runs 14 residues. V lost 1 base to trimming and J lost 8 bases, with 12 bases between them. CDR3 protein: CASSLSGGVEKLFF. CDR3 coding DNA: TGCGCCAGCAGCTTGAGCGGTGGAGTAGAAAAACTGTTTTTT.

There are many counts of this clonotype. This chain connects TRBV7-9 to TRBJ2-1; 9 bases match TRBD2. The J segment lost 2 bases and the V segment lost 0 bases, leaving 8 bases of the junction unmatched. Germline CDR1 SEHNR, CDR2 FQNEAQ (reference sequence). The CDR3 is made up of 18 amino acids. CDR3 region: CASSLALLAGEPYNEQFF. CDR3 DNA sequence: TGTGCCAGCAGCTTAGCGCTGTTAGCGGGAGAGCCCTACAATGAGCAGTTCTTC. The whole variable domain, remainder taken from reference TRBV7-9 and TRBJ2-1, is DTGVSQNPRHKITKRGQNVTFRCDPISEHNRLYWYRQTLGQGPEFLTYFQNEAQLEKSRLLSDRFSAERPKGSFSTLEIQRTEQGDSAMYLCASSLALLAGEPYNEQFFGPGTRLTVL.

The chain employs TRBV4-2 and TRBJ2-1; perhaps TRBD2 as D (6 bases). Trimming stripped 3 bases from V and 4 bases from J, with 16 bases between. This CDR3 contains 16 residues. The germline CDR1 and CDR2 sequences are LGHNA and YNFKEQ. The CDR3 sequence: CASSQEGLTQYNEQFF. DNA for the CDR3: TGTGCCAGCAGCCAGGAAGGACTAACCCAGTACAATGAGCAGTTCTTC.